The clone carrying this T cell receptor (beta chain) was seen many times. TCRdb re-called the reads with MiXCR, one entry per CDR3 protein. The data show approximately 240,000 distinct CDR3 sequences, around an eighth seen once. This sample was included in a study of T cell repertoires in cytomegalovirus infection. The CDR3 is made up of 14 amino acids. CDR1 and CDR2 from the germline V gene are SGHTA and FQGNSA. Trimming left V 1 base short and J 9 bases short, with 15 bases between. This receptor was obtained from a human donor in good health (CMV status not recorded). Some clones in this sample may be carry-over from other donors' samples. The genes are TRBV7-2 and TRBJ1-1, with a tentative D call TRBD1 (5 bases). Specimen: PBMCs. The CDR3 nucleotides are TGTGCCAGCAGCTTAGTTCAAACAGGAGGAAAAGCTTTCTTT. Protein product: CASSLVQTGGKAFF.